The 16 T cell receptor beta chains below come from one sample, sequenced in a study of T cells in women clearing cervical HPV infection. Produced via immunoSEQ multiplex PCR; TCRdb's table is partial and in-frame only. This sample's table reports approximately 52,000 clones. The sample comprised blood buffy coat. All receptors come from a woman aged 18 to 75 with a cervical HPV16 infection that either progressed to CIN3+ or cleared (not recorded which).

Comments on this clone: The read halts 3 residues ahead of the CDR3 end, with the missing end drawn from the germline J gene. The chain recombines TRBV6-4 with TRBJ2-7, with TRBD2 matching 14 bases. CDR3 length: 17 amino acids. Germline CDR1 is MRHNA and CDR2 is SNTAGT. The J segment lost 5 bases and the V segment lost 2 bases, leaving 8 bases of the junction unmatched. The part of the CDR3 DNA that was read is TGTGCCAGCAGTGACCTATCCCGACTAGCGGGAGGGGACGAG. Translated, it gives CASSDLSRLAGGDE. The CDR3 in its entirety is CASSDLSRLAGGDEQYF.

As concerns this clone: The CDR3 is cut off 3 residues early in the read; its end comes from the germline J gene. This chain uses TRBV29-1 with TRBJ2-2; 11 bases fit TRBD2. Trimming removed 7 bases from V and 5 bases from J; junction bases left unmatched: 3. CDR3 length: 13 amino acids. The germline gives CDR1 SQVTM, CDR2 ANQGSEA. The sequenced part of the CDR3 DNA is TGCAGCGGAACTAGCGGGAGAACCGGGGAG. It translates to CSGTSGRTGE. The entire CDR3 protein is CSGTSGRTGELFF.

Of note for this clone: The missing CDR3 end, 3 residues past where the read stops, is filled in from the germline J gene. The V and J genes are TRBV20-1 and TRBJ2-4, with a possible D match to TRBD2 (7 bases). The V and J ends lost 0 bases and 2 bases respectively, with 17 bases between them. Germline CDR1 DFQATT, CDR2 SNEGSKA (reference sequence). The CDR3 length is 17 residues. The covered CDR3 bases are TGCAGTGCTAGAGAGGGGGGGGCTAGAACTACCAAAAACATT. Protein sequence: CSAREGGARTTKNI. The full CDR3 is CSAREGGARTTKNIQYF.

Partial CDR3 DNA: TGCAGTGCTGCAGTAACTAGCGGGAGGGCCCGGGGCACCGGGGAG. It encodes CSAAVTSGRARGTGE. The whole CDR3 protein reads CSAAVTSGRARGTGELFF. The chain combines TRBV20-1 with TRBJ2-2, with TRBD2 matching 13 bases. The read ends 3 residues shy of where the CDR3 ends; the end is completed using the germline J gene. Unmatched junction bases numbered 13, after V lost 5 bases and J lost 4 bases. Germline CDR1 DFQATT, CDR2 SNEGSKA (reference sequence). CDR3 size: 18 residues.

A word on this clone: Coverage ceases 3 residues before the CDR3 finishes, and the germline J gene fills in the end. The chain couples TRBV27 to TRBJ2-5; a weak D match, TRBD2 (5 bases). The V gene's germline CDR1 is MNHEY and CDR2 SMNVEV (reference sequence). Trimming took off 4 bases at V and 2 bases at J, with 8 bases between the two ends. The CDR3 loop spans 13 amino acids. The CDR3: CASSSDLQETQYF. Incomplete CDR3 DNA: TGTGCCAGCAGTTCGGACTTGCAAGAGACC.

CDR3 in amino acids: CSAGPGSNQPQHF. CDR3 bases read: TGCAGTGCCGGTCCGGGGAGCAATCAGCCC. The chain has TRBV20-1 and TRBJ1-5; D is unresolved. The read stops 3 residues short of the end of the CDR3; the missing end is completed from the germline J gene. Trimming cost V 6 bases and J 1 base, with 10 bases left between them. Germline V gene lookup returns CDR1 DFQATT and CDR2 SNEGSKA (reference sequence). The CDR3 length is 13 residues.

The CDR3 is CASSLRGVQPQHF. Partial CDR3 DNA: TGTGCCAGCAGCCTCCGGGGTGTTCAGCCC. This chain links TRBV28 with TRBJ1-5; D gene ambiguous. The read comes to an end 3 residues before the CDR3 does, leaving the germline J gene to fill in the end. The V end was cut by 6 bases, the J end by 6 bases, with 12 bases between. This CDR3 is 13 amino acids long. Germline V lookup: CDR1 MDHEN, CDR2 SYDVKM.

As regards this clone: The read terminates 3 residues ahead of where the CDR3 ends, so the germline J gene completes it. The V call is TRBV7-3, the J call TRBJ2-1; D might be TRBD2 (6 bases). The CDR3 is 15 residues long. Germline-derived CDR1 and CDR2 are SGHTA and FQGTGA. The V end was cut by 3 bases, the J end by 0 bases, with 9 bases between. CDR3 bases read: TGTGCCAGCAGCTTCGGCGGGGTCTCCTACAATGAG. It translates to CASSFGGVSYNE. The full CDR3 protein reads CASSFGGVSYNEQFF.

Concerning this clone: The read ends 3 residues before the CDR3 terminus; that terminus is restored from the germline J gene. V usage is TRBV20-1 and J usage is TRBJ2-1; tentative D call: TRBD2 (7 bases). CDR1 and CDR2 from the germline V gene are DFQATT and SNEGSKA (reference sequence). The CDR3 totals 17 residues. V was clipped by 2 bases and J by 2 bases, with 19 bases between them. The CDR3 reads CSARIMGGAGTYNEQFF. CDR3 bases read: TGCAGTGCTAGAATAATGGGGGGGGCCGGAACCTACAATGAG.

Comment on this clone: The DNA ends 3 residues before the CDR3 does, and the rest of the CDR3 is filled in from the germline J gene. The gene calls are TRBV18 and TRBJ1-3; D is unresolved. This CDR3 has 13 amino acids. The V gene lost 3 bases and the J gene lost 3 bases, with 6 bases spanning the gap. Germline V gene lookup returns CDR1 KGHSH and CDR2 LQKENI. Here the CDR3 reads CASSPPGGNTIYF. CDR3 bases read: TGTGCCAGCTCACCTCCCGGTGGAAACACC. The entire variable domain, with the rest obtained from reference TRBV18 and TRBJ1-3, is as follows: NAGVMQNPRHLVRRRGQEARLRCSPMKGHSHVYWYRQLPEEGLKFMVYLQKENIIDESGMPKERFSAEFPKEGPSILRIQQVVRGDSAAYFCASSPPGGNTIYFGEGSWLTVV.

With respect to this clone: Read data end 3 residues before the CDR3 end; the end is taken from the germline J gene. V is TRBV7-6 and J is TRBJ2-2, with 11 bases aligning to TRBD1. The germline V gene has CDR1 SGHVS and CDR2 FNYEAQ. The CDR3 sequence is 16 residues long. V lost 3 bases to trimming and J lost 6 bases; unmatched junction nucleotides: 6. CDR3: CASSFPGTGGSGELFF. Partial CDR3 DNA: TGTGCCAGCAGCTTTCCCGGGACAGGGGGATCCGGGGAG.

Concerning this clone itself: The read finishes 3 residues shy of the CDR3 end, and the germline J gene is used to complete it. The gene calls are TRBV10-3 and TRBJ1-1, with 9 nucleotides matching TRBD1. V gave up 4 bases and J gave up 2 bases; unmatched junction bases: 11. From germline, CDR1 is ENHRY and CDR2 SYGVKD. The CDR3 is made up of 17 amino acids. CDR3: CAISGAVQGAVNTEAFF. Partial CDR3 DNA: TGTGCCATCAGTGGAGCCGTACAGGGGGCGGTAAACACTGAA.

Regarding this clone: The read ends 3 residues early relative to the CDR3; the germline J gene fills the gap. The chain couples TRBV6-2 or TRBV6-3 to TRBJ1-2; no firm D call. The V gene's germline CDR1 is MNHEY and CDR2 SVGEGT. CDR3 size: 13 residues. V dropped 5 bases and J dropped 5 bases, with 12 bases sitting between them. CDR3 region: CASSPQRTYGYTF. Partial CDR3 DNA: TGTGCCAGCAGTCCCCAGAGAACGTATGGC.

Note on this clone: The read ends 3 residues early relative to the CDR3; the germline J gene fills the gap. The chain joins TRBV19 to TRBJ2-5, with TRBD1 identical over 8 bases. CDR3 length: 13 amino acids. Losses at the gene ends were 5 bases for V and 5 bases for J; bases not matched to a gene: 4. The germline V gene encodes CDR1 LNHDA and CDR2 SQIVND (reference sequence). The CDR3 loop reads CASSGQGRETQYF. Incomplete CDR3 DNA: TGTGCCAGTAGTGGACAGGGACGGGAGACC.

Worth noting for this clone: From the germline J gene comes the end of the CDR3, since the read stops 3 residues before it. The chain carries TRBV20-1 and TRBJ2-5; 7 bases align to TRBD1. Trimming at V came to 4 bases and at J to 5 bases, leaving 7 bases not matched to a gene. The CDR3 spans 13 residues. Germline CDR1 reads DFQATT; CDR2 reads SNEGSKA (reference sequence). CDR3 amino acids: CSAITGAGETQYF. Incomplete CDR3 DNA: TGCAGTGCTATTACAGGGGCCGGGGAGACC.

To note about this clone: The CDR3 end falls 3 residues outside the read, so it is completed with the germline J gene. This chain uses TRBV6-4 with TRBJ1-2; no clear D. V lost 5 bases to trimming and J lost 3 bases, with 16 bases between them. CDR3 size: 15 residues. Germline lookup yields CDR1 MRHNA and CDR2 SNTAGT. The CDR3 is CASSLTQFGDYGYTF. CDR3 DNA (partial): TGTGCCAGCAGTCTGACACAATTTGGAGACTATGGC.